The clone carrying this T cell receptor (beta chain) was detected only once. What it recognizes is unknown. The study ran its PCR with 60 Vbeta and 13 Jbeta primers. Using immunoSEQ multiplex PCR, the repertoire was profiled, and TCRdb retains in-frame clones only, with some absent. The repertoire has over 100,000 clones, almost 75% of them found once; the top ten carry under 10%. The entry originates in a study of cytomegalovirus exposure and HLA in healthy donors. Study results and limitations: When a later analysis compared HLA-associated TCR beta chains with equally common others, the HLA-associated chains turned out to be more clonally expanded and to have lower generation probabilities.

V trimming: 5 bases; J trimming: 4 bases; junction bases outside the gene matches: 16. This CDR3 has 18 residues. Germline CDR1 reads SGHVS; CDR2 reads FNYEAQ. The source is a man in his forties or fifties in good health and CMV-seronegative. Material: PBMCs. The chain employs TRBV7-6 and TRBJ2-3; TRBD2 aligns across 9 bases. CDR3 loop: CASSRNPPGTSIADTQYF. The CDR3 region has the DNA TGTGCCAGCAGCCGCAACCCCCCCGGGACTAGCATCGCAGATACGCAGTATTTT.